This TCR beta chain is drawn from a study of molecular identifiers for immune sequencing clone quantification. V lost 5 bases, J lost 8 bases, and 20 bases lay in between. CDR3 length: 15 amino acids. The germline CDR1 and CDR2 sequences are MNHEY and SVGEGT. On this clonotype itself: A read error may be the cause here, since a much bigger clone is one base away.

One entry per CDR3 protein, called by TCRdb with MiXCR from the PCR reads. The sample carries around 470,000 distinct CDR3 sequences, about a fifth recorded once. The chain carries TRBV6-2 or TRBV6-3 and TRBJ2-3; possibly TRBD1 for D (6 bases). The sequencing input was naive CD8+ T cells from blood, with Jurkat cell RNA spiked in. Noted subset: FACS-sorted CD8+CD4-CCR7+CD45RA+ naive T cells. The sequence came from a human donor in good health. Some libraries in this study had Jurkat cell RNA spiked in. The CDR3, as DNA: TGTGCCAGCAGTGTGTACAGGGTCAATCCAGGTACGCAGTATTTT. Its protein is CASSVYRVNPGTQYF.